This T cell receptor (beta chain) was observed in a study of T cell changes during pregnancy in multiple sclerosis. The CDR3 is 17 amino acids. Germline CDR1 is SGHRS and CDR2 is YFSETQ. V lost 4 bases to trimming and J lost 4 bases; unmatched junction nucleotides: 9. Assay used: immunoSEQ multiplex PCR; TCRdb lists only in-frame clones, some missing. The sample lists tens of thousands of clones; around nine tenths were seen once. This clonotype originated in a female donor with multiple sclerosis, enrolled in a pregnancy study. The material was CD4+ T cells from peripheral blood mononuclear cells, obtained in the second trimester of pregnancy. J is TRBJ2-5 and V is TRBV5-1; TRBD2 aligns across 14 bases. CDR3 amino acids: CASSLMTSGGALETQYF. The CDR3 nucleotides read TGCGCCAGCAGCCTCATGACTAGCGGGGGGGCATTAGAGACCCAGTACTTC.